These 2 T cell receptor beta chains share one sample of origin, sequenced in a study of blood T cell repertoires in COVID-19 (dated by TCRdb to 2018 to 2020). The library came from the immunoSEQ multiplex PCR assay. TCRdb holds this immuneACCESS table with in-frame rearrangements only. Some clones are missing; in checked studies, unresolved V genes explain under half, and the rest has no known cause. In this sample the table shows 90,000 to 150,000 clones, 87% of which occur a single time. The ten biggest clones cover about 2% of the sample. Sequencing was performed on peripheral blood. Receptors were obtained from a woman aged 45-60 years with acute or convalescent COVID-19.

This clone appeared once. The rearrangement joins TRBV6-5 to TRBJ2-7; 7 bases fit TRBD1. From germline, CDR1 is MNHEY and CDR2 SVGAGI. The trim removed 6 bases at V and 5 bases at J, leaving 7 bases unmatched. This CDR3 spans 13 amino acids. The CDR3 here is CASRPTGPHEQYF. The CDR3 DNA sequence: TGTGCCAGCAGACCGACAGGGCCCCACGAGCAGTACTTC.

The chain joins TRBV4-1 to TRBJ2-3; possibly TRBD1 for D (6 bases). V was cut by 3 bases and J by 10 bases, with 14 bases left in between. In germline, CDR1 is MGHRA, CDR2 YSYEKL. There are 13 residues in the CDR3. CDR3 in amino acids: CASSQPGVRAQYF. The CDR3 DNA reads as TGCGCCAGCAGCCAGCCAGGGGTTCGGGCGCAGTATTTT.